The rows below give T cell receptor beta chains drawn from one sample of a study of shared clonotypes between healthy human individuals. TCRdb's table, derived via immunoSEQ multiplex PCR, lists solely in-frame clones and lacks some. The table shows more than 2,000,000 clones, with approximately 90% occurring only once. The specimen was naive CD4+ T cells sorted from blood. The source of these receptors is a young man in good health. Both conserved end residues are part of each CDR3. Fields, in order: clone size, J gene, D gene, V gene, CDR3 DNA, CDR3 protein. A D gene is named only where the DNA matches it firmly. The listing skips clone size in some rows; elsewhere it reads once, few, many or a size class.

size: NA
J: TRBJ2-5
D: TRBD1
V: TRBV6-5
DNA: TGTGCCAGCAGCACAGGGGGCGGAAAGACCCAGTACTTC
CDR3: CASSTGGGKTQYF

size: NA
J: TRBJ1-1
D: NA
V: TRBV10-3
DNA: TGTGCCATCAGTGAGACGGGGACAACGAACACTGAAGCTTTCTTT
CDR3: CAISETGTTNTEAFF

size: once
J: TRBJ2-7
D: NA
V: TRBV4-1
DNA: TGCGCCAGCAGCCAAGATTCGGGGGCCGGCTACGAGCAGTACTTC
CDR3: CASSQDSGAGYEQYF

size: NA
J: TRBJ2-7
D: NA
V: TRBV5-1
DNA: TGCGCCAGCGGGAAGGGGGGGCCCTCCTACGAGCAGTACTTC
CDR3: CASGKGGPSYEQYF

size: NA
J: TRBJ1-5
D: NA
V: TRBV5-1
DNA: TGCGCCAGCAGCCTGAGTAGTGGCAATCAGCCCCAGCATTTT
CDR3: CASSLSSGNQPQHF

size: NA
J: TRBJ1-1
D: NA
V: TRBV6-5
DNA: TGTGCCAGCACGGAAGCCGTGAACACTGAAGCTTTCTTT
CDR3: CASTEAVNTEAFF

size: NA
J: TRBJ1-2
D: NA
V: TRBV30
DNA: TGTGCCTGGAGTGCCGGAAGTGGCTACACCTTC
CDR3: CAWSAGSGYTF

size: NA
J: TRBJ1-5
D: TRBD1
V: TRBV27
DNA: TGTGCCACCCGTACCCCAGGGGGCGAGGGTCAGCCCCAGCATTTT
CDR3: CATRTPGGEGQPQHF

size: NA
J: TRBJ2-1
D: NA
V: TRBV18
DNA: TGTGCCAGCTCACCACCGGCGGACTACAATGAGCAGTTCTTC
CDR3: CASSPPADYNEQFF

size: NA
J: TRBJ2-1
D: TRBD1
V: TRBV9
DNA: TGTGCCAGCAGCACATGGACAGGGGGCTTCGATGAGCAGTTCTTC
CDR3: CASSTWTGGFDEQFF

size: NA
J: TRBJ2-7
D: NA
V: TRBV4-1
DNA: TGCGCCAGCAGCCAAGATTTTTGGGGGAGTCGGTCCGGCGAGCAGTACTTC
CDR3: CASSQDFWGSRSGEQYF

size: NA
J: TRBJ1-3
D: NA
V: TRBV5-1
DNA: TGCGCCAGCAGCTTGAGACCGGCCAGGGACGGAAACACCATATATTTT
CDR3: CASSLRPARDGNTIYF

size: NA
J: TRBJ1-5
D: NA
V: TRBV14
DNA: TGTGCCAGCAGCCTCACAGGGAGTTCAAATCAGCCCCAGCATTTT
CDR3: CASSLTGSSNQPQHF

size: NA
J: TRBJ2-6
D: NA
V: TRBV21-1
DNA: TGTGCCAGCAGAAAAGGGGAGGGATTCTCCGGGGCCAACGTCCTGACTTTC
CDR3: CASRKGEGFSGANVLTF

size: NA
J: TRBJ2-1
D: TRBD1
V: TRBV7-8
DNA: TGTGCCAGCAGCGTCCGTCCCGGGACAGGTGGGAATGAGCAGTTCTTC
CDR3: CASSVRPGTGGNEQFF

size: NA
J: TRBJ2-5
D: NA
V: TRBV6-1
DNA: TGTGCCAGCACCCAGTCGGGGGCGCTTGGGACCCAGTACTTC
CDR3: CASTQSGALGTQYF

size: NA
J: TRBJ2-5
D: TRBD1
V: TRBV5-4
DNA: TGTGCCAGCAGCCGGGGACAGCAAGAGACCCAGTACTTC
CDR3: CASSRGQQETQYF

size: NA
J: TRBJ2-1
D: TRBD2
V: TRBV2
DNA: TGTGCCAGCAGTGAAGCTAGCGGGAGGGCCCGGGAGCAGTTCTTC
CDR3: CASSEASGRAREQFF

size: NA
J: TRBJ2-5
D: TRBD2
V: TRBV19
DNA: TGTGCCAGTAGTATAGCGACTAGCGAGGGGACCCAGTACTTC
CDR3: CASSIATSEGTQYF

size: NA
J: TRBJ1-6
D: NA
V: TRBV9
DNA: TGTGCCAGCAGCGGAGGGGATACCTATAATTCACCCCTCCACTTT
CDR3: CASSGGDTYNSPLHF

size: few
J: TRBJ1-2
D: TRBD1
V: TRBV5-1
DNA: TGCGCCAGCAGCTTGACCGGGACAGGGATCTATGGCTACACCTTC
CDR3: CASSLTGTGIYGYTF

size: once
J: TRBJ1-2
D: TRBD1
V: TRBV6-5
DNA: TGTGCCAGCAGTTCGACAGGGAATGGCTACACCTTC
CDR3: CASSSTGNGYTF

size: NA
J: TRBJ2-1
D: NA
V: TRBV27
DNA: TGTGCCAGCAGTTTAAGACCCCCTTCGGCGGTCTCCTACAATGAGCAGTTCTTC
CDR3: CASSLRPPSAVSYNEQFF